These 19 T cell receptor beta chains were sequenced from one sample in a study of blood T cell repertoires in COVID-19 (dated by TCRdb to the early 2020s). Library creation used the immunoSEQ multiplex PCR assay. This is the immuneACCESS table as TCRdb keeps it, with only in-frame sequences that have V and J called. A part of the clones is gone; compared with another copy, unresolved V genes explain less than half, and the rest is unexplained. For this sample the table gives tens of thousands of clones, of which roughly 80% were detected only once. The biggest ten clones account for around 4% of the sample. The sequenced sample consisted of PBMCs or T cells enriched from blood (not recorded which). The receptors derive from a middle-aged woman with acute COVID-19.

CDR3 amino acids: CASSKKLPTGEGTDTQYF. The CDR3 nucleotides are TGTGCCAGCAGCAAAAAGCTCCCGACAGGGGAGGGCACAGATACGCAGTATTTT. The chain employs TRBV21-1 and TRBJ2-3; the table's D gene call, TRBD1, was not cross checked with the DNA. TRBV21-1 is flagged as a pseudogene. The CDR3 length is 18 residues.

The rearrangement links TRBV5-8 to TRBJ2-2, with D perhaps matching TRBD1 (5 bases). Germline V gene sequence: CDR1 SGHTS, CDR2 YDEGEE. The CDR3 is 14 residues long. Trimming cost V 2 bases and J 2 bases, with 7 bases left between them. The CDR3 DNA is TGTGCCAGCAGCTTCGACAGTAACACCGGGGAGCTGTTTTTT. Protein: CASSFDSNTGELFF. Drawing the rest from reference TRBV5-8 and TRBJ2-2, the complete variable domain is EAGVTQSPTHLIKTRGQQATLRCSPISGHTSVYWYQQALGLGLQFLLWYDEGEERNRGNFPPRFSGRQFPNYSSELNVNALELEDSALYLCASSFDSNTGELFFGEGSRLTVL.

The gene calls are TRBV6-1 and TRBJ2-7; maybe TRBD1 (6 bases). V was clipped by 5 bases and J by 6 bases, with 17 bases between them. Germline V gene data show CDR1 as MNHNS and CDR2 as SASEGT. This CDR3 comprises 14 residues. The CDR3 DNA is TGTGCCAGCAGTTCGGACAGACTTACTGGCGAGCAGTACTTC. It specifies CASSSDRLTGEQYF.

The rearrangement links TRBV6-1 to TRBJ1-5; 10 nucleotides align to TRBD1. CDR3 length: 17 residues. J gave up 4 bases and V 0 bases, and 6 bases lay outside the gene matches. Germline CDR1 MNHNS, CDR2 SASEGT. The CDR3 DNA sequence: TGTGCCAGCAGTGAAGCGTTGGGACAGGGGCTGAATCAGCCCCAGCATTTT. Amino acid sequence: CASSEALGQGLNQPQHF.

V gene TRBV28 combines with J gene TRBJ1-2, with TRBD1 matching over 7 bases. This CDR3 spans 13 amino acids. J gave up 2 bases and V 4 bases, and 1 base lay outside the gene matches. Germline V gives CDR1 MDHEN, CDR2 SYDVKM. The CDR3: CASSSQGNYGYTF. CDR3 sequence (DNA): TGTGCCAGCAGTTCACAGGGGAACTATGGCTACACCTTC.

The rearrangement links TRBV3-1 (or the pseudogene TRBV3-2) to TRBJ1-2; TRBD1 is a possible D gene (5 bases). V was trimmed by 3 bases and J by 2 bases, leaving 7 bases between them. This CDR3 is built from 13 residues. From germline, CDR1 is LGHDT and CDR2 YNNKEL (reference sequence). The CDR3 here is CASSQGGNYGYTF. Here the CDR3 DNA reads TGTGCCAGCAGCCAGGGGGGGAACTATGGCTACACCTTC.

The V and J genes are TRBV9 and TRBJ1-1, with 9 bases that match TRBD1. Trimming removed 5 bases from V and 5 bases from J; junction bases left unmatched: 10. The CDR3 loop spans 15 amino acids. From germline, CDR1 is SGDLS and CDR2 YYNGEE. CDR3 sequence reads: CASRSPGQGGTEAFF. DNA for the CDR3: TGTGCCAGCAGGAGCCCGGGACAGGGAGGGACTGAAGCTTTCTTT. The whole variable domain, remainder taken from reference TRBV9 and TRBJ1-1, is DSGVTQTPKHLITATGQRVTLRCSPRSGDLSVYWYQQSLDQGLQFLIQYYNGEERAKGNILERFSAQQFPDLHSELNLSSLELGDSALYFCASRSPGQGGTEAFFGQGTRLTVV.

The CDR3 here is CASSPGLAGGQETQYF. CDR3 coding DNA: TGTGCCAGCAGCCCCGGACTAGCGGGGGGCCAAGAGACCCAGTACTTC. V and J are TRBV13 and TRBJ2-5, with 14 bases matching TRBD2. CDR1 and CDR2 (germline): PRHDT, FYEKMQ (reference sequence). V trimming: 5 bases; J trimming: 1 base; junction bases outside the gene matches: 3. The CDR3 is made up of 16 amino acids.

In this sample, this clone turned up a few times. This sequence joins TRBV7-6 and TRBJ2-7, with 8 bases fitting TRBD1. J was trimmed by 3 bases and V by 4 bases; bases with no gene match: 8. Looked up from germline, CDR1 is SGHVS and CDR2 is FNYEAQ. The CDR3 totals 15 residues. CDR3 region: CASSSGTGVYYEQYF. The CDR3 coding sequence is TGTGCCAGCAGCTCGGGGACAGGAGTTTACTACGAGCAGTACTTC.

V gene TRBV9 combines with J gene TRBJ2-1; the D is unclear. The CDR3 totals 13 residues. The germline gives CDR1 SGDLS, CDR2 YYNGEE. The V end was cut by 1 base, the J end by 3 bases, with 5 bases between. Written as DNA, the CDR3 is TGTGCCAGCAGCGTAACTGGCTACAATGAGCAGTTCTTC. It specifies CASSVTGYNEQFF.

J is TRBJ2-2 and V is TRBV7-3, with D uncertain. This CDR3 has 14 residues. Trimming stripped 4 bases from V and 8 bases from J, with 14 bases between. From germline, CDR1 is SGHTA and CDR2 FQGTGA. CDR3 DNA: TGTGCCAGCAGCTCCCGCGGCGCCTGGGGGGAGCTGTTTTTT. Its protein product is CASSSRGAWGELFF.

This chain joins TRBV5-1 and TRBJ2-3; a possible D gene is TRBD2 (5 bases). Trimming removed 0 bases at V and 3 bases at J, with 11 bases between. The V gene's germline CDR1 is SGHRS and CDR2 YFSETQ. This CDR3 comprises 15 residues. CDR3 sequence reads: CASSLGVGVTDTQYF. The CDR3 nucleotides are TGCGCCAGCAGCTTGGGGGTGGGAGTGACAGATACGCAGTATTTT. The full variable domain, rest sourced from reference TRBV5-1 and TRBJ2-3, is KAGVTQTPRYLIKTRGQQVTLSCSPISGHRSVSWYQQTPGQGLQFLFEYFSETQRNKGNFPGRFSGRQFSNSRSEMNVSTLELGDSALYLCASSLGVGVTDTQYFGPGTRLTVL.

Only one count was recorded for this clone. The genes are TRBV7-3 and TRBJ2-3; TRBD2 matches 15 bases. V lost 5 bases to trimming and J lost 1 base; unmatched junction nucleotides: 13. The CDR3 contains 20 residues. Per germline, CDR1 SGHTA and CDR2 FQGTGA. The CDR3 DNA reads TGTGCCAGCAGCCTTCGGACTAGCGGGAGGGTTGGGGTAGGCACAGATACGCAGTATTTT. Amino acid sequence: CASSLRTSGRVGVGTDTQYF.

The CDR3 loop reads CASSPSQASGSLRYF. CDR3 in DNA: TGTGCCAGCAGTCCAAGCCAGGCTAGCGGGTCCCTTAGGTACTTC. The V call is TRBV5-6, the J call TRBJ2-5, with 8 bases lining up with TRBD2. The length of the CDR3 is 15 residues. V dropped 5 bases and J dropped 13; count of bases not matched to a gene: 19. Germline CDR1 is SGHDT and CDR2 is YYEEEE.

V gene TRBV6-1 combines with J gene TRBJ2-7; 8 positions match TRBD2. V was clipped by 4 bases and J by 0 bases; unmatched bases: 11. The germline gives CDR1 MNHNS, CDR2 SASEGT. This CDR3 spans 17 amino acids. DNA of the CDR3: TGTGCCAGCAGTGTCGTTCGTAGCGGGGCCTACTCCTACGAGCAGTACGTC. It codes for CASSVVRSGAYSYEQYV.

The V gene is TRBV5-1, the J gene TRBJ2-7; 13 bases are a match to TRBD2. CDR3 size: 16 residues. Trimming took 0 bases from V and 4 from J; bases not matched to a gene: 4. CDR1 is SGHRS and CDR2 is YFSETQ in the germline V gene. The CDR3 sequence is CASSLETSGRWYEQYF. The CDR3 DNA reads as TGCGCCAGCAGCTTGGAGACTAGCGGGAGGTGGTACGAGCAGTACTTC. The full variable domain, in which reference TRBV5-1 and TRBJ2-7 provide the parts outside the CDR3, is KAGVTQTPRYLIKTRGQQVTLSCSPISGHRSVSWYQQTPGQGLQFLFEYFSETQRNKGNFPGRFSGRQFSNSRSEMNVSTLELGDSALYLCASSLETSGRWYEQYFGPGTRLTVT.

CDR3 in DNA: TGTGCCACCAGTGACCCCGGCGAGGGCGACGGCTACACCTTC. This sequence encodes CATSDPGEGDGYTF. The chain uses TRBV24-1 and TRBJ1-2; D is unresolved. The germline V gene has CDR1 KGHDR and CDR2 SFDVKD. V was trimmed by 4 bases and J by 8 bases, leaving 16 bases between them. This CDR3 spans 14 amino acids.

The rearrangement uses TRBV3-1 (or the pseudogene TRBV3-2) and TRBJ1-3, with 8 bases lining up with TRBD1. The CDR3 has 16 residues. Germline V gene data show CDR1 as LGHDT and CDR2 as YNNKEL (reference sequence). V shed 3 bases, J shed 0 bases, and the junction held 4 bases outside the gene matches. The CDR3 protein is CASSHRQGTSGNTIYF. CDR3 nucleotide sequence: TGTGCCAGCAGCCATCGACAGGGGACCTCTGGAAACACCATATATTTT.

The chain joins TRBV7-8 to TRBJ2-7, with 13 bases that match TRBD2. Trimming removed 5 bases from V and 2 bases from J; junction bases left unmatched: 3. The germline V gene has CDR1 SGHVS and CDR2 FQNEAQ. CDR3 length: 15 amino acids. CDR3 nucleotide sequence: TGTGCCAGCAGCATCGGACTAGCGGGGGCCTACGAGCAGTACGTC. It encodes CASSIGLAGAYEQYV.